This is a list of T cell receptor beta chains from one sample in a study of post-analysis software for immune sequencing data. Each CDR3 protein is one row after TCRdb ran MiXCR on the PCR reads. Of hundreds of thousands of distinct CDR3 sequences in the sample, 55% to 60% were seen once. Source material: blood. These receptors originate from a girl between 2 and 10 years old with multiple sclerosis. Each CDR3 is given with its conserved first and last residue. Fields, in order: V gene, J gene, clone size, D gene, CDR3 DNA, CDR3 protein. D genes are given only for firm matches. Size is stated for part of the rows, as once, few or many counts, or as a class when the clone is expanded.

V gene: TRBV5-1; J gene: TRBJ2-1; clone size: NA; D gene: NA; CDR3 DNA: TGCGCCAGCAGCGGTAGCGGACCCTACAATGAGCAGTTCTTC; CDR3 protein: CASSGSGPYNEQFF
V gene: TRBV7-9; J gene: TRBJ2-7; clone size: once; D gene: TRBD2; CDR3 DNA: TGTGCCAGCAGCGATCCGGGACTAGCGGGAGAAGACGAGCAGTACTTC; CDR3 protein: CASSDPGLAGEDEQYF
V gene: TRBV7-2; J gene: TRBJ2-5; clone size: NA; D gene: NA; CDR3 DNA: TGTGCCAGCAGCCCTAACAGAGGGGGGGTACCGGAGACCCAGTACTTC; CDR3 protein: CASSPNRGGVPETQYF
V gene: TRBV4-1; J gene: TRBJ2-7; clone size: few; D gene: NA; CDR3 DNA: TGCGCCAGCAGCCAAGTTACAGGTTCCTACGAGCAGTACTTC; CDR3 protein: CASSQVTGSYEQYF
V gene: TRBV7-2; J gene: TRBJ2-6; clone size: NA; D gene: NA; CDR3 DNA: TGTGCCAGCAGCTTAGCGTTGGGGTTGGGGGCCAACGTCCTGACTTTC; CDR3 protein: CASSLALGLGANVLTF
V gene: TRBV7-2; J gene: TRBJ1-2; clone size: few; D gene: NA; CDR3 DNA: TGTGCCAGCAGCCCTGCAGGGAGTTTGGACTATGGCTACACCTTC; CDR3 protein: CASSPAGSLDYGYTF
V gene: TRBV5-1; J gene: TRBJ1-2; clone size: NA; D gene: TRBD1; CDR3 DNA: TGCGCCAGCAGCAAAGGGACAGGGAGTGGCTACACCTTC; CDR3 protein: CASSKGTGSGYTF
V gene: TRBV7-9; J gene: TRBJ2-1; clone size: few; D gene: NA; CDR3 DNA: TGTGCCAGCAGCTTAGAGGCGGGGACCTCCTACAATGAGCAGTTCTTC; CDR3 protein: CASSLEAGTSYNEQFF
V gene: TRBV7-9; J gene: TRBJ2-5; clone size: NA; D gene: TRBD1; CDR3 DNA: TGTGCCAGCAGCGCAGGGACAGGGAGGGTTGAGACCCAGTACTTC; CDR3 protein: CASSAGTGRVETQYF
V gene: TRBV20-1; J gene: TRBJ2-1; clone size: NA; D gene: NA; CDR3 DNA: TGCAGTGCTAGAGAACCCTCCGGGCAAAGCTCCTACAATGAGCAGTTCTTC; CDR3 protein: CSAREPSGQSSYNEQFF
V gene: TRBV27; J gene: TRBJ2-1; clone size: once; D gene: NA; CDR3 DNA: TGTGCCAGCAGTTTATCGGGGGTTGGGACCTACAATGAGCAGTTCTTC; CDR3 protein: CASSLSGVGTYNEQFF
V gene: TRBV7-2; J gene: TRBJ2-5; clone size: NA; D gene: NA; CDR3 DNA: TGTGCCAGCAGCCACCGGACCAAGCGGGAGACCCAGTACTTC; CDR3 protein: CASSHRTKRETQYF
V gene: TRBV6-6; J gene: TRBJ2-3; clone size: NA; D gene: TRBD2; CDR3 DNA: TGTGCCAGTAACGCTGCCCACGGGACTAGCGGGAGGAATACGCAGTATTTT; CDR3 protein: CASNAAHGTSGRNTQYF
V gene: TRBV6-2/TRBV6-3; J gene: TRBJ2-7; clone size: few; D gene: TRBD2; CDR3 DNA: TGTGCCAGCAGTTACAAACTAGCGGGAATAAACGAGCAGTACTTC; CDR3 protein: CASSYKLAGINEQYF
V gene: TRBV12-3/TRBV12-4; J gene: TRBJ1-2; clone size: NA; D gene: TRBD1; CDR3 DNA: TGTGCCAGCAGTTTTTCGGGGGACAGGGTTAACTATGGCTACACCTTC; CDR3 protein: CASSFSGDRVNYGYTF
V gene: TRBV18; J gene: TRBJ2-7; clone size: NA; D gene: TRBD1; CDR3 DNA: TGTGCCAGCTCACCACCGGGACAGTACGAGCAGTACTTC; CDR3 protein: CASSPPGQYEQYF
V gene: TRBV12-3/TRBV12-4; J gene: TRBJ1-2; clone size: NA; D gene: TRBD1; CDR3 DNA: TGTGCCAGCACCGCCGCCGGACAGGGGACCTATGGCTACACCTTC; CDR3 protein: CASTAAGQGTYGYTF
V gene: TRBV6-2/TRBV6-3; J gene: TRBJ2-2; clone size: NA; D gene: NA; CDR3 DNA: TGTGCCACTAACCCCAAACTTGAAAACACCGGGGAGCTGTTTTTT; CDR3 protein: CATNPKLENTGELFF
V gene: TRBV5-1; J gene: TRBJ1-1; clone size: NA; D gene: NA; CDR3 DNA: TGCGCCAGCAGCTTGGGAGGGCTTGTTGAAGCTTTCTTT; CDR3 protein: CASSLGGLVEAFF
V gene: TRBV5-5; J gene: TRBJ1-2; clone size: once; D gene: TRBD1; CDR3 DNA: TGTGCCAGCAGCTCATCGACAGGGGGGCTGGGCTACACCTTC; CDR3 protein: CASSSSTGGLGYTF
V gene: TRBV9; J gene: TRBJ2-1; clone size: NA; D gene: TRBD2; CDR3 DNA: TGTGCCAGCAGCGTAAGGCTAGCGGGGGGTGGGCAGTTCTTC; CDR3 protein: CASSVRLAGGGQFF
V gene: TRBV12-3/TRBV12-4; J gene: TRBJ2-1; clone size: NA; D gene: NA; CDR3 DNA: TGTGCCAGCAGCCCTCCTGACGGGGACTACAATGAGCAGTTCTTC; CDR3 protein: CASSPPDGDYNEQFF
V gene: TRBV9; J gene: TRBJ2-5; clone size: NA; D gene: NA; CDR3 DNA: TGTGCCAGCAGCGTAGAACATGGAGGAGAGACCCAGTACTTC; CDR3 protein: CASSVEHGGETQYF
V gene: TRBV9; J gene: TRBJ1-2; clone size: few; D gene: NA; CDR3 DNA: TGTGCCAGCAGCGGAGGGACGGTTCGTTTCTATGGCTACACCTTC; CDR3 protein: CASSGGTVRFYGYTF
V gene: TRBV5-1; J gene: TRBJ2-4; clone size: NA; D gene: NA; CDR3 DNA: TGCGCCAGCAGCTTGGATCTGGGGTGGGCCCTAGCCAAAAACATTCAGTACTTC; CDR3 protein: CASSLDLGWALAKNIQYF
V gene: TRBV20-1; J gene: TRBJ2-7; clone size: NA; D gene: TRBD2; CDR3 DNA: TGCAGTGCTAGAAGACTAGCGGGACGTAATGAGCAGTACTTC; CDR3 protein: CSARRLAGRNEQYF
V gene: TRBV11-2; J gene: TRBJ2-7; clone size: NA; D gene: TRBD2; CDR3 DNA: TGTGCCAGCAGCCGACTAGCGGGAGTTCCCTACGAGCAGTACTTC; CDR3 protein: CASSRLAGVPYEQYF